Shown below are 20 T cell receptor beta chains from a single sample sequenced in a study of T cell repertoires in cytomegalovirus infection. Antigens for these TCRs are unknown. TCRdb reanalysed the reads using MiXCR and keeps one entry per CDR3 protein. This sample has about a million distinct CDR3 sequences, with roughly 30% found just once. The sample in question was cultured CD8+ T cells from PBMCs, obtained from culture after CMV antigen stimulation. These receptors came from a human donor in good health (CMV status not recorded). Some clones in this sample may be carry-over from other donors' samples.

This clonotype has more than one count but fewer than ten. The DNA for the CDR3 is TGTGCCAGTAGTATCCCGGCAAAGAATGGCTATGGCTACACCTTC. Its translation: CASSIPAKNGYGYTF. The chain couples TRBV19 to TRBJ1-2; D unclear. The germline CDR1 and CDR2 sequences are LNHDA and SQIVND (reference sequence). The CDR3 runs to 15 residues. Trimming removed 3 bases from V and 4 bases from J, with 15 bases in between.

The table lists this clonotype with many counts. The V call is TRBV7-2, the J call TRBJ1-2, with TRBD1 as a possible D gene (6 bases). Trimming removed 2 bases at V and 2 bases at J, with 12 bases between. The germline gives CDR1 SGHTA, CDR2 FQGNSA. CDR3 length: 15 residues. CDR3 coding DNA: TGTGCCAGCAGCTTATTTCAGGGGAAGAACTATGGCTACACCTTC. It translates to CASSLFQGKNYGYTF.

There are a few counts of this clonotype. The chain has TRBV7-3 and TRBJ2-4; a possible D gene is TRBD2 (6 bases). Trimming cost V 3 bases and J 7 bases, with 16 bases left between them. The germline V gene encodes CDR1 SGHTA and CDR2 FQGTGA. This CDR3 region has 15 residues. CDR3 sequence reads: CASSFGRGRENIQYF. CDR3 nucleotides: TGTGCCAGCAGCTTCGGGCGGGGACGGGAGAACATTCAGTACTTC.

This rearrangement joins TRBV28 to TRBJ1-3; no clear D gene. This CDR3 region has 13 residues. Germline CDR1 is MDHEN and CDR2 is SYDVKM. Trimming shortened V by 6 bases and J by 15 bases, and 21 bases separated the two germline ends. The CDR3 loop reads CASSFGWPPEGYF. DNA of the CDR3: TGTGCCAGCAGCTTTGGTTGGCCTCCTGAGGGATATTTT.

This clonotype was detected a few times. V gene TRBV28 combines with J gene TRBJ2-7; possible D gene TRBD1, 6 bases. Per the germline V gene, CDR1 is MDHEN and CDR2 is SYDVKM. The CDR3 loop spans 14 amino acids. V was trimmed by 6 bases and J by 3 bases, leaving 15 bases between them. CDR3 sequence: CASSPGTIGYEQYV. DNA for the CDR3: TGTGCCAGCAGCCCAGGGACAATCGGCTACGAGCAGTACGTC.

This chain connects TRBV2 to TRBJ1-2; 7 nucleotides agree with TRBD1. The CDR3 runs 16 residues. Losses at the gene ends were 7 bases for V and 4 bases for J; bases not matched to a gene: 15. CDR1 is SNHLY, CDR2 FYNNEI, per germline. In DNA, the CDR3 is TGTGCCAGCAATCGTCCCAGGGGGACGTATGGCTATGGCTACACCTTC. It is translated as CASNRPRGTYGYGYTF.

The chain links TRBV2 to TRBJ2-3, with TRBD1 matching 11 bases. The ends lost 6 bases at V and 6 bases at J; junction bases unmatched: 5. From germline, CDR1 is SNHLY and CDR2 FYNNEI. The CDR3 covers 14 residues. CDR3 bases: TGTGCCAGCAGCGAGGGACAGGGGGTGGATACGCAGTATTTT. This encodes CASSEGQGVDTQYF.

The genes are TRBV27 and TRBJ2-2; 7 nucleotides agree with TRBD1. There are 14 residues in the CDR3. V shed 7 bases and J 7 bases; nucleotides not matched to a gene: 9. Germline V gene data show CDR1 as MNHEY and CDR2 as SMNVEV (reference sequence). CDR3 amino acids: CASTLGQPSGELFF. DNA of the CDR3: TGTGCCAGCACCCTGGGACAGCCAAGCGGGGAGCTGTTTTTT.

Comments on this clonotype: Given a much more abundant clone one base away, this may be a read error. This CDR3 reads CASSEWTTGELFF. The CDR3 DNA sequence: TGTGCCAGCAGCGAATGGACGACCGGGGAGCTGTTTTTT. The chain has TRBV7-6 and TRBJ2-2; no reliable D call. From germline, CDR1 is SGHVS and CDR2 FNYEAQ. V shed 5 bases and J shed 5 bases, with 9 bases lying between them. The CDR3 has 13 residues.

This clonotype was observed at least ten times. The chain employs TRBV7-9 and TRBJ1-1; D ambiguous. Germline CDR1 and CDR2: SEHNR and FQNEAQ (reference sequence). The V gene lost 5 bases and the J gene lost 0 bases, with 13 bases spanning the gap. This CDR3 comprises 15 residues. The CDR3 DNA sequence: TGTGCCAGCAGCCTTAACGACGGGGTGAACACTGAAGCTTTCTTT. This codes for CASSLNDGVNTEAFF.

This chain uses TRBV7-8 with TRBJ1-6, with TRBD1 matching over 8 bases. This CDR3 contains 17 residues. CDR1 and CDR2 from the germline V gene are SGHVS and FQNEAQ. V trimming: 1 base; J trimming: 13 bases; junction bases outside the gene matches: 15. This CDR3 reads CASSLEARDRPFNPLHF. The CDR3, as DNA: TGTGCCAGCAGCTTAGAGGCCCGGGACAGGCCTTTTAATCCCCTCCACTTT. The whole variable domain, remainder taken from reference TRBV7-8 and TRBJ1-6, is GAGVSQSPRYKVAKRGQDVALRCDPISGHVSLFWYQQALGQGPEFLTYFQNEAQLDKSGLPSDRFFAERPEGSVSTLKIQRTQQEDSAVYLCASSLEARDRPFNPLHFGNGTRLTVT.

The chain combines TRBV7-9 with TRBJ1-1; D is uncertain. The CDR3 has 11 residues. Germline V CDR1 and CDR2: SEHNR, FQNEAQ (reference sequence). Trimming left V 11 bases short and J 1 base short, with 8 bases between. CDR3 region: CAAAENTEAFF. The CDR3 DNA follows: TGTGCCGCGGCAGAGAACACTGAAGCTTTCTTT.

This clonotype was found once. CDR3 in DNA: TGTGCCAACCAGCCAGCAGGGTCCTACGAGCAGTACGTC. Residues: CANQPAGSYEQYV. The chain couples TRBV6-1 to TRBJ2-7; TRBD1 might be the D (5 bases). The ends were cut back, 10 bases at V and 1 base at J, with 14 bases in the middle. Germline V gene lookup returns CDR1 MNHNS and CDR2 SASEGT. The CDR3 is made up of 13 amino acids.

The J gene is TRBJ2-3, the V gene TRBV20-1; D possibly corresponds to TRBD2 (6 bases). Deletions cut 2 bases from V and 5 bases from J, with 29 bases between. Germline CDR1 DFQATT, CDR2 SNEGSKA (reference sequence). This CDR3 contains 19 residues. The CDR3 sequence is CSARFDFASWGLRGDTQYF. In nucleotides, the CDR3 is TGCAGTGCTAGATTCGATTTCGCCAGCTGGGGACTCCGTGGAGATACGCAGTATTTT.

V and J are TRBV15 and TRBJ1-5, with D hard to call. The germline V and J ends were trimmed by 1 base and 0 bases, with 4 bases remaining between them. Germline assignment: CDR1 LNHNV and CDR2 YYDKDF (reference sequence). There are 14 residues in the CDR3. The CDR3 DNA follows: TGTGCCACCAGCAGAGGGGCTAGCAATCAGCCCCAGCATTTT. It translates to CATSRGASNQPQHF.

V usage is TRBV28 and J usage is TRBJ2-3, with 8 bases identical to TRBD1. The junction had 10 bases not matched to a gene; V was cut back by 9 bases and J by 2 bases. This CDR3 comprises 15 residues. Per germline, CDR1 MDHEN and CDR2 SYDVKM. CDR3 protein: CASDGTGLYTDTQYF. As DNA, the CDR3 is TGTGCCAGTGATGGGACAGGCCTCTACACAGATACGCAGTATTTT.

The chain carries TRBV15 and TRBJ1-1; 10 bases fit TRBD1. The CDR3 contains 18 residues. V lost 1 base and J lost 4; bases outside the gene matches: 12. The germline V gene encodes CDR1 LNHNV and CDR2 YYDKDF (reference sequence). CDR3 DNA: TGTGCCACCAGCAGAGGCCCGGAGTGGACAGGGGGTGTCACTGAAGCTTTCTTT. Amino acid sequence: CATSRGPEWTGGVTEAFF. Full variable domain (outside the CDR3, taken from reference TRBV15 and TRBJ1-1): DAMVIQNPRYQVTQFGKPVTLSCSQTLNHNVMYWYQQKSSQAPKLLFHYYDKDFNNEADTPDNFQSRRPNTSFCFLDIRSPGLGDTAMYLCATSRGPEWTGGVTEAFFGQGTRLTVV.

This clonotype was observed a few times. The gene calls are TRBV12-3 or TRBV12-4 and TRBJ1-6; D is undetermined. The CDR3 covers 14 residues. The V gene lost 6 bases and the J gene lost 4 bases, with 10 bases spanning the gap. CDR3 sequence: CASSPAGYNSPLHF. The CDR3 DNA is TGTGCCAGCAGCCCCGCCGGGTATAATTCACCCCTCCACTTT.

In this sample, this clonotype turned up a few times. This chain joins TRBV4-1 and TRBJ1-1; D is perhaps TRBD1 (6 bases). Germline loops: CDR1 MGHRA, CDR2 YSYEKL. The V end lost 2 bases, the J end lost 4 bases, and 14 bases lay between the germline ends. This CDR3 contains 15 residues. DNA for the CDR3: TGCGCCAGCAGCCAACAACAGGGATTCGGCACTGAAGCTTTCTTT. This sequence encodes CASSQQQGFGTEAFF.

The chain combines TRBV6-8 with TRBJ1-2; D gene ambiguous. The CDR3 extends over 14 amino acids. Trimming took 2 bases from V and 4 from J, leaving 11 bases between them. Per the germline V gene, CDR1 is MNHGY and CDR2 is SAAAGT. This chain's CDR3 is CASSYSGSLYGYTF. The DNA of the CDR3 is TGTGCCAGCAGTTACAGTGGGAGCCTCTATGGCTACACCTTC.